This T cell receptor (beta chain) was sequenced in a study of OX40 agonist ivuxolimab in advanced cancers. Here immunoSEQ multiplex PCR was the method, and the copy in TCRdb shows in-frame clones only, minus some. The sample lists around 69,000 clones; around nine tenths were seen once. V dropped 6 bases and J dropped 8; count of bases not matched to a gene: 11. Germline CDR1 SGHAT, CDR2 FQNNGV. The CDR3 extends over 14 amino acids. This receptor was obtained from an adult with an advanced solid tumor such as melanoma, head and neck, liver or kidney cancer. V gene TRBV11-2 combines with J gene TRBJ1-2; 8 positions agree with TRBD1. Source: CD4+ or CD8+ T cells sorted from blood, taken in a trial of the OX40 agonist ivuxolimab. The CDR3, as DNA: TGTGCCAGCAGTTCCTTCGCAGGGGGCGGAGGCTACACCTTC. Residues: CASSSFAGGGGYTF.